This section outlines one TCR beta chain sequence together with its context. The antigen is unknown. 60 Vbeta and 13 Jbeta primers were used in PCR. Per the original methods: Roughly 80 million unique TCR beta chains, 10 million to 14 million shared, were counted in a later analysis. Sequencing was performed with immunoSEQ multiplex PCR; in TCRdb, only in-frame clones are kept and a portion is missing. That table is the source of V, J and clone size, and D and trimming were worked out from the DNA. Of about 100,000 clones in the sample, approximately 82% were seen once. V lost 3 bases to trimming and J lost 9 bases; unmatched junction nucleotides: 1. Germline CDR1 is SGHAT and CDR2 is FQNNGV. The CDR3 totals 11 residues. This sample was taken from a study of cytomegalovirus exposure and HLA in healthy donors. Broader study findings: The productive fraction for most TCR beta V segments was about 87% or about 30% in an earlier analysis.

The sequenced material came from PBMCs. This clonotype originated in a man between 40 and 49 years old in good health and CMV-seronegative. The chain links TRBV11-2 to TRBJ1-1; 7 nucleotides match TRBD1. This chain's CDR3 is CASSLTGQAFF. CDR3 nucleotide sequence: TGTGCCAGCAGCTTGACAGGGCAAGCTTTCTTT.